This is a list of T cell receptor beta chains from one sample in a study of early T cells in non-severe SARS-CoV-2 infection. TCRdb re-called the 5' RACE reads through MiXCR, storing one row per CDR3 protein. The sample carries about 80,000 distinct CDR3 sequences, around 12% recorded once. The sequencing used whole blood, collected at baseline. The receptors were sampled from an adult who was a healthcare worker with PCR-confirmed SARS-CoV-2 infection or an uninfected control (not recorded which). The donor label of this sample is uncertain. The CDR3 runs from the conserved cysteine through the conserved F or W. The D gene is left open where the match is weak. Where a row states a size, it is once, few, many or the class of an expanded clone; other rows omit it.

J,size,D,V,DNA,CDR3
TRBJ2-3,few,NA,TRBV20-1,TGCAGTGCTAGCCTCGGCACAGATACGCAGTATTTT,CSASLGTDTQYF
TRBJ2-3,many,TRBD2,TRBV5-1,TGCGCCAGCAGCTTAGTAGCGGGAGTAGCCGGCGATACGCAGTATTTT,CASSLVAGVAGDTQYF
TRBJ2-5,NA,NA,TRBV5-1,TGCGCCAGCAGCCGAGCGCCGGGTGACATAGAGACCCAGTACTTC,CASSRAPGDIETQYF
TRBJ2-3,NA,TRBD2,TRBV3-1,TGTGCCAGCAGCCCATTGGGACTAGCGGGGACAGATACGCAGTATTTT,CASSPLGLAGTDTQYF
TRBJ2-5,many,NA,TRBV6-1,TGTGCCAGCAGTGGCGGACTCTCCCGGATTGAGACCCAGTACTTC,CASSGGLSRIETQYF
TRBJ2-1,few,NA,TRBV7-2,TGTGCCAGCAGCTGGGGCGGAGGGCGCTACAATGAGCAGTTCTTC,CASSWGGGRYNEQFF
TRBJ2-5,NA,NA,TRBV11-3,TGTGCCAGCAGCTTGGCCCAGTCAATGTACCAAGAGACCCAGTACTTC,CASSLAQSMYQETQYF
TRBJ2-5,NA,TRBD2,TRBV7-2,TGTGCCAGCACCACCTCACCGGGGGGGCGTGGGGAGACCCAGTACTTC,CASTTSPGGRGETQYF
TRBJ2-7,few,TRBD2,TRBV9,TGTGCCAGCAGCGTAGGTGCTAGCGGGATGGAGCAGTACTTC,CASSVGASGMEQYF
TRBJ1-1,NA,NA,TRBV6-5,TGTGCCGTCACCAGGGGTAACACTGAAGCTTTCTTT,CAVTRGNTEAFF
TRBJ2-5,few,TRBD2,TRBV7-8,TGTGCCAGCAGCTACGCACTCCCGAGGAGCGGGGTGACCCAGTACTTC,CASSYALPRSGVTQYF
TRBJ2-7,NA,NA,TRBV7-8,TGTGCCAGCAGCGCCTATTACCGCCGCTCCTACGAGCAGTACTTC,CASSAYYRRSYEQYF
TRBJ1-1,few,TRBD1,TRBV3-1,TGTGCCAGCAGCCTCTGGACAGGGGGAAACACTGAAGCTTTCTTT,CASSLWTGGNTEAFF
TRBJ2-6,many,TRBD1,TRBV9,TGTGCCAGCAGCAGGGGACAGGATAGCTCTGGGGCCAACGTCCTGACTTTC,CASSRGQDSSGANVLTF
TRBJ1-2,NA,NA,TRBV4-2,TGTGCCAGCAGCCAAGAGGGGGGACCCTATGGCTACACCTTC,CASSQEGGPYGYTF
TRBJ2-7,few,NA,TRBV2,TGTGCCAGCAGTGAACGAGTCGGCTACGAGCAGTACTTC,CASSERVGYEQYF
TRBJ1-1,NA,NA,TRBV20-1,TGCAGCGGAGGGAGAGCGAACACTGAAGCTTTCTTT,CSGGRANTEAFF
TRBJ2-1,many,TRBD2,TRBV20-1,TGCAGTGCTCCGCGGGGGGGCACCTACAATGAGCAGTTCTTC,CSAPRGGTYNEQFF
TRBJ2-7,NA,NA,TRBV14,TGTGCCAGCAGCCAATTTTATGTGAGGCGGGACCTAACCTACGAGCAGTACTTC,CASSQFYVRRDLTYEQYF
TRBJ2-7,few,NA,TRBV6-2/TRBV6-3,TGTGCCAGCAGTTACGTCATCCAGGTCCGCGAGCAGTACTTC,CASSYVIQVREQYF
TRBJ2-3,few,NA,TRBV7-2,TGTGCCAGCAGCTTACTCCACACAGATACGCAGTATTTT,CASSLLHTDTQYF
TRBJ2-5,NA,NA,TRBV19,TGTGCCAGTAGTATAGGCGGCAGGGGAGAGACCCAGTACTTC,CASSIGGRGETQYF
TRBJ2-3,many,NA,TRBV3-1,TGTGCCAGCAGCCCAAGCCGCCGCAGTTTTACGCAGTATTTT,CASSPSRRSFTQYF
TRBJ2-7,few,NA,TRBV6-2/TRBV6-3,TGTGCCAGCAGACTGCAGGCCTACTACGAGCAGTACTTC,CASRLQAYYEQYF
TRBJ2-3,many,TRBD2,TRBV3-1,TGTGCCAGCAGCCTCCGGGTAGCGGGGGATACGCAGTATTTT,CASSLRVAGDTQYF
TRBJ2-3,few,NA,TRBV5-1,TGCGCCAGCAGCTCCAGAGGGCCCCCAGATACGCAGTATTTT,CASSSRGPPDTQYF
TRBJ2-7,many,NA,TRBV4-2,TGTGCCAGCAGCCACATCAAGGGTGAGCAGTACTTC,CASSHIKGEQYF
TRBJ2-5,many,TRBD1,TRBV5-1,TGCGCCAGCAGCTTGGTCGGACAGGGCCGAGAGACCCAGTACTTC,CASSLVGQGRETQYF
TRBJ1-4,few,TRBD1,TRBV7-3,TGTGCCAGCAGCCCAGGGGGCCATAGTAATGAAAAACTGTTTTTT,CASSPGGHSNEKLFF
TRBJ2-3,many,TRBD2,TRBV7-3,TGTGCCAGCAGCTTAACCGGACTAGCGGGACCAGTCACAGATACGCAGTATTTT,CASSLTGLAGPVTDTQYF
TRBJ2-3,few,NA,TRBV10-3,TGTGCCATCAGTGATTTGAGGTTGGCAGATACGCAGTATTTT,CAISDLRLADTQYF
TRBJ2-7,many,TRBD2,TRBV4-3,TGCGCCAGCAGCCAAGTGGGAGGGGTAGAATACGAGCAGTACTTC,CASSQVGGVEYEQYF
TRBJ2-7,many,NA,TRBV5-1,TGCGCCAGCAGCCCGGCCTCTCTTCAGCGAGGCTACGAGCAGTACTTC,CASSPASLQRGYEQYF
TRBJ2-3,few,TRBD2,TRBV6-5,TGTGCCAGCCAGACTAGCGGGGTCTCGCCGCAGTATTTT,CASQTSGVSPQYF
TRBJ1-2,few,TRBD1,TRBV3-1,TGTGCCAGCTCCTACTCCCGGGACAGGGCTCTAAGCTACACCTTC,CASSYSRDRALSYTF
TRBJ1-5,many,TRBD1,TRBV10-3,TGTGCCTCCGGGCAGGGGGATCAGCCCCAGCATTTT,CASGQGDQPQHF
TRBJ2-4,NA,NA,TRBV11-2,TGTGCCAGCAGCGGTCTGCTAGCCAAAAACATTCAGTACTTC,CASSGLLAKNIQYF
TRBJ1-2,NA,TRBD1,TRBV14,TGTGCCAGCAGCCAAGACCCCTATCGGGACAGGGACTTCTACACCTTC,CASSQDPYRDRDFYTF
TRBJ2-5,many,NA,TRBV19,TGTGCCAGTAGATCGACAGATGGGGAGACCCAGTACTTC,CASRSTDGETQYF
TRBJ1-5,few,NA,TRBV5-6,TGTGCCAGCAGCTTGGGGCAAGAACAGCCCCAGCATTTT,CASSLGQEQPQHF
TRBJ1-6,many,NA,TRBV7-8,TGTGCCAGCAGCCCCGGAGGGAATTCACCCCTCCACTTT,CASSPGGNSPLHF
TRBJ2-5,NA,NA,TRBV29-1,TGCAGCGTTGAAGACTGGGGCTTAGAGACCCAGTACTTC,CSVEDWGLETQYF
TRBJ1-4,NA,NA,TRBV6-5,TGTGCCAGCAGTTACGCGGGTTGGGAAAAACTGTTTTTT,CASSYAGWEKLFF
TRBJ2-1,few,TRBD2,TRBV12-3/TRBV12-4,TGTGCCAGCAGTTTTAAACTAGCGGGAGGGAATGAGCAGTTCTTC,CASSFKLAGGNEQFF
TRBJ2-7,NA,TRBD2,TRBV29-1,TGCAGCGTTGGTGAACTAGCGGGAGTCGAGCAGTACTTC,CSVGELAGVEQYF
TRBJ2-7,many,NA,TRBV6-5,TGTGCCAGCAGTCGCACAGGGCGGGGAACCTACGAGCAGTACTTC,CASSRTGRGTYEQYF
TRBJ2-1,few,TRBD2,TRBV28,TGTGCCACTCTTGGGACTAGCGGTGGCTCCTACAATGAGCAGTTCTTC,CATLGTSGGSYNEQFF
TRBJ2-7,NA,TRBD2,TRBV9,TGTGCCAGCAGCGTAACTAGCGGGGGGACCTACGAGCAGTACTTC,CASSVTSGGTYEQYF
TRBJ2-7,few,TRBD2,TRBV6-2/TRBV6-3,TGTGCCAGCAGTATCCCCGGGACTAGCGTTTACGAGCAGTACTTC,CASSIPGTSVYEQYF
TRBJ2-5,NA,TRBD2,TRBV7-2,TGTGCCAGCAGCTTAGCCGGGACTAGCGGGGGACAAGAGACCCAGTACTTC,CASSLAGTSGGQETQYF
TRBJ2-3,few,NA,TRBV10-2,TGCGCCAGCAGAACGGGACGTACCGGCACAGATACGCAGTATTTT,CASRTGRTGTDTQYF